Presented here are 5 T cell receptor beta chains from one specimen sequenced in a study of blood T cell repertoires in COVID-19. Clones were sequenced by immunoSEQ multiplex PCR, and TCRdb holds only the in-frame ones, with some missing. The sample has about 180,000 clones, more than 85% seen once. Sequencing was done on a sample of peripheral blood. The receptors were sampled from a man aged 60 to 69 with COVID-19, enrolled during active disease.

This clone was seen just once. V is TRBV14 and J is TRBJ1-6; D not resolved. The CDR3 consists of 12 residues. CDR1 is SGHDN, CDR2 FVKESK, per germline. Trimming shortened V by 4 bases and J by 4 bases, and 2 bases separated the two germline ends. In DNA, the CDR3 is TGTGCCAGCAGCCCGTATAATTCACCCCTCCACTTT. It encodes CASSPYNSPLHF. The variable domain in full, completed from reference TRBV14 and TRBJ1-6, reads EAGVTQFPSHSVIEKGQTVTLRCDPISGHDNLYWYRRVMGKEIKFLLHFVKESKQDESGMPNNRFLAERTGGTYSTLKVQPAELEDSGVYFCASSPYNSPLHFGNGTRLTVT.

This sequence joins TRBV19 and TRBJ1-5; D call uncertain. Germline CDR1 is LNHDA and CDR2 is SQIVND (reference sequence). The length of the CDR3 is 13 residues. The V and J ends lost 7 bases and 1 base respectively, with 8 bases between them. The CDR3 region has the DNA TGTGCCAGTACGGGAAGGAGCAATCAGCCCCAGCATTTT. It translates to CASTGRSNQPQHF.

This clone was picked up a small number of times. The chain is built from TRBV4-3 and TRBJ1-4; 8 nucleotides agree with TRBD1. J was trimmed by 2 bases and V by 0 bases; bases with no gene match: 11. The V gene's germline CDR1 is LGHNA and CDR2 YSLEER. The CDR3 has 19 residues. The CDR3 bases are TGCGCCAGCAGCCAAGATGTTAACAGGGGGAGCAAGACTAATGAAAAACTGTTTTTT. This sequence encodes CASSQDVNRGSKTNEKLFF.

The V call is TRBV7-2, the J call TRBJ2-7; 8 nucleotides line up with TRBD1. The CDR3 is 15 amino acids. V was pared by 5 bases and J by 6 bases, with 12 bases of the junction left unmatched. Per germline, CDR1 SGHTA and CDR2 FQGNSA. The CDR3, as DNA: TGTGCCAGCAGCCCTGGGGGACAGGTGAATGCCGAGCAGTACTTC. As protein: CASSPGGQVNAEQYF.

This chain connects TRBV19 to TRBJ1-5; TRBD1 might be the D (6 bases). The CDR3 contains 22 residues. Between the trimmed V and J ends, which lost 0 bases and 0 bases, there was a span of 27 bases. The germline V gene encodes CDR1 LNHDA and CDR2 SQIVND (reference sequence). Written as DNA, the CDR3 is TGTGCCAGTAGTATAGAGGGCCCCTACAAAATTCGGACAGTAAATAGCAATCAGCCCCAGCATTTT. It yields the protein CASSIEGPYKIRTVNSNQPQHF.